This T cell receptor beta chain was recorded in a study of tumor-infiltrating lymphocytes in primary liver carcinoma. About the study: Subjects presented with primary liver carcinoma managed by surgical resection. Patients included men and women of 30 to 69 years. Staging placed the tumors at T1-T3 N0M0, and they measured about 4 to 10 cm across. Whole-study results and caveats: Tumors had a significantly higher top-250-clone fraction than blood (p = 0.039).

This CDR3 is built from 14 residues. Between the trimmed V and J ends, which lost 2 bases and 4 bases, there was a span of 10 bases. From germline, CDR1 is SGHNT and CDR2 YENEEA. It was unsorted whole blood that yielded blood RNA, and germline DNA was also extracted. Comment on this clonotype: Its antigen is undetermined.

TCR beta cDNA was reverse-transcribed from approximately 0.45 ug of total RNA. The reaction used a constant-region primer and ProtoScript II reverse transcriptase. ARM-PCR was slightly modified, and three nested multiplex PCR rounds with it gave rise to the TCR beta libraries. It was with TRBV1-TRBV30 forward primers and a C-beta reverse primer that the first two PCR rounds were run, at roughly 9 cycles each. TCRdb re-derived calls from the multiplex PCR reads in MiXCR, one entry per CDR3 protein. This table has 320,000 or so distinct CDR3 sequences, about 60% appearing once. This chain uses TRBV11-3 with TRBJ2-3; D is possibly TRBD2 (6 bases). The TCR was taken from a man aged 35 to 55 with primary liver carcinoma and hepatitis B virus infection. The sequenced sample was peripheral blood. The DNA for the CDR3 is TGTGCCAGCAGCTTAACGGCTAGCGCAGATACGCAGTATTTT. This gives the protein CASSLTASADTQYF.